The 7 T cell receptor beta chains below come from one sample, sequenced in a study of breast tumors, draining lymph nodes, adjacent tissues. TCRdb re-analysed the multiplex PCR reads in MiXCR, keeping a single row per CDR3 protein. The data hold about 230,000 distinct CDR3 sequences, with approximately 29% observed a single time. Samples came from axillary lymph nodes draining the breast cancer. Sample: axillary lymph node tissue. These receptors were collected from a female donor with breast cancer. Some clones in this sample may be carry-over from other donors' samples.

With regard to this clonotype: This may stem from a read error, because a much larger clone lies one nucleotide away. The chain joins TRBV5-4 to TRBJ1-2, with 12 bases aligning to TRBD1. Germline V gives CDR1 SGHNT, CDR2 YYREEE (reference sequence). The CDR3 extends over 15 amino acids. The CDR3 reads CASSPGTGGMYGCTF. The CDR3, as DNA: TGTGCCAGCAGCCCAGGGACAGGGGGCATGTATGGCTGCACCTTC.

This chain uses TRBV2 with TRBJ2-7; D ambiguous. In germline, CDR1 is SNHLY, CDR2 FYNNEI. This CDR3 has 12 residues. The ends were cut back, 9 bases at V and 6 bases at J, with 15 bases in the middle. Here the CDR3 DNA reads TGTGCCAGTTTCGGACGAGCGTCCGAGCAGTACTTC. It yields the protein CASFGRASEQYF.

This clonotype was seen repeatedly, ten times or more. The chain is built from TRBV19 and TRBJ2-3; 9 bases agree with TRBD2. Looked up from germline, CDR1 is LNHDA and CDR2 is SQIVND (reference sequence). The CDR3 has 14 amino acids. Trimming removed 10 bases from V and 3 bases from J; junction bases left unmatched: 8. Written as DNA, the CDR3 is TGTGCCACAAGACTAGCGGTAGCAACAGATACGCAGTATTTT. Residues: CATRLAVATDTQYF.

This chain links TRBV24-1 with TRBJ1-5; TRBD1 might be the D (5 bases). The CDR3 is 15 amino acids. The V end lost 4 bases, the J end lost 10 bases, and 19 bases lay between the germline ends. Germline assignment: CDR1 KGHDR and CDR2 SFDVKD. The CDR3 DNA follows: TGTGCCACCAGTGACGACAGTTATAGCAATCGACCCCAGCATTTT. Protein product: CATSDDSYSNRPQHF.

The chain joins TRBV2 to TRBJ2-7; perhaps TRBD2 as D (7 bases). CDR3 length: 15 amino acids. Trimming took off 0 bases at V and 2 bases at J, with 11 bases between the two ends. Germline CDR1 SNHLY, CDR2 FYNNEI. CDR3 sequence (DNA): TGTGCCAGCAGTGAAGCGGGGAGGGGGGCCTACGAGCAGTACTTC. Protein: CASSEAGRGAYEQYF.

The CDR3 nucleotides read TGTGCCAGCAGCTGGGGATCTAGCGGGAGAGTTAATACGCAGTATTTT. As protein: CASSWGSSGRVNTQYF. The chain combines TRBV28 with TRBJ2-3, with 10 bases that match TRBD2. In germline, CDR1 is MDHEN, CDR2 SYDVKM. The trim removed 6 bases at V and 7 bases at J, leaving 13 bases unmatched. The CDR3 runs to 16 residues.

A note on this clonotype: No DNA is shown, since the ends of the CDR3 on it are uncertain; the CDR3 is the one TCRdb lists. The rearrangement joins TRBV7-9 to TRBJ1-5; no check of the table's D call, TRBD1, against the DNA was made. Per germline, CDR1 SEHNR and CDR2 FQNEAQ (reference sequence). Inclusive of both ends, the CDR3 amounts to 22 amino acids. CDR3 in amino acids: CASSFYICSARDPGGANQPQHF.